This entry lists 28 T cell receptor beta chains sequenced from one sample in a study of identical twins. TCRdb re-derived calls from the 5' RACE reads in MiXCR, one entry per CDR3 protein. The table has about 690,000 distinct CDR3 sequences, around 20% seen once. These same data were also listed under a study on T cells expressing NK-cell markers.

Sequencing used PBMCs. These TCRs come from a young woman in good health.

The chain links TRBV15 to TRBJ1-2; D not resolved. With 0 bases removed from V and 8 bases from J, the gap between germline ends came to 13 bases. Looked up from germline, CDR1 is LNHNV and CDR2 is YYDKDF (reference sequence). The CDR3 runs 14 residues. CDR3 sequence: CATSREGGMGGYTF. CDR3 bases: TGTGCCACCAGCAGAGAAGGAGGGATGGGGGGCTACACCTTC. Complete variable domain (other parts from reference TRBV15 and TRBJ1-2): DAMVIQNPRYQVTQFGKPVTLSCSQTLNHNVMYWYQQKSSQAPKLLFHYYDKDFNNEADTPDNFQSRRPNTSFCFLDIRSPGLGDTAMYLCATSREGGMGGYTFGSGTRLTVV.

This clonotype was seen more than once but under ten times. This chain links TRBV29-1 with TRBJ1-1, with 11 positions matching TRBD1. The CDR3 totals 14 residues. The trim removed 3 bases at V and 1 base at J, leaving 1 base unmatched. Germline CDR1 SQVTM, CDR2 ANQGSEA. The CDR3 nucleotides are TGCAGCGTTGATGGGACAGGGGGGAACACTGAAGCTTTCTTT. Amino acid sequence: CSVDGTGGNTEAFF.

This clonotype came up once. CDR3 in amino acids: CASSLLGDNYEQYF. The CDR3 DNA is TGTGCCAGCAGTTTATTGGGGGATAACTACGAGCAGTACTTC. V is TRBV27 and J is TRBJ2-7; D assignment may be TRBD1 or TRBD2 (5 bases each). Germline CDR1 and CDR2: MNHEY and SMNVEV (reference sequence). This CDR3 comprises 14 residues. V lost 1 base, J lost 3 bases, and 10 bases lay in between.

This clonotype was recorded a few times. The chain carries TRBV20-1 and TRBJ2-1, with D possibly being TRBD2 (6 bases). The V gene lost 6 bases and the J gene lost 0 bases, with 18 bases spanning the gap. Germline loops: CDR1 DFQATT, CDR2 SNEGSKA (reference sequence). CDR3 length: 16 amino acids. The CDR3 spells CSAYSLAESSYNEQFF. In nucleotides, the CDR3 is TGCAGTGCCTACTCCTTAGCGGAGAGCTCCTACAATGAGCAGTTCTTC.

The genes are TRBV13 and TRBJ2-5; D possibly matches TRBD1 or TRBD2 (5 bases each). V gave up 5 bases and J gave up 9 bases, with 16 bases separating them. CDR1 is PRHDT, CDR2 FYEKMQ, per germline (reference sequence). The CDR3 has 13 amino acids. The CDR3 DNA reads as TGTGCCAGCAGCCAGGGACGGAGTTCGGCCCAGTACTTC. Translating it yields CASSQGRSSAQYF.

The chain uses TRBV4-3 and TRBJ2-1, with 7 nucleotides matching TRBD2. The CDR3 extends over 15 amino acids. Looked up from germline, CDR1 is LGHNA and CDR2 is YSLEER. The ends lost 3 bases at V and 2 bases at J; junction bases unmatched: 4. The CDR3 sequence is CASSHPLAAYNEQFF. The CDR3 nucleotides are TGCGCCAGCAGCCATCCCCTAGCGGCCTACAATGAGCAGTTCTTC.

This chain uses TRBV6-5 with TRBJ2-2; D gene ambiguous. Germline V CDR1 and CDR2: MNHEY, SVGAGI. V was clipped by 6 bases and J by 6 bases, with 8 bases between them. The length of the CDR3 is 12 residues. The CDR3 region has the DNA TGTGCCAGCAGACTATCCTCCGGGGAGCTGTTTTTT. This sequence encodes CASRLSSGELFF.

The sample holds a few counts of this clonotype. The CDR3 nucleotides read TGCAGTGCTGGTCGGGTGGGTGAGCAGTACTTC. Its translation: CSAGRVGEQYF. V usage is TRBV20-1 and J usage is TRBJ2-7; unclear D gene. V gave up 5 bases and J gave up 7 bases, with 12 bases separating them. Germline CDR1 reads DFQATT; CDR2 reads SNEGSKA (reference sequence). The CDR3 runs 11 residues.

There are many counts of this clonotype. The J gene is TRBJ2-3, the V gene TRBV11-2; 7 positions match TRBD1. Germline V gene data show CDR1 as SGHAT and CDR2 as FQNNGV. Losses at the gene ends were 0 bases for V and 1 base for J; bases not matched to a gene: 7. This CDR3 has 17 residues. The CDR3: CASSLDQTGFGTDTQYF. The CDR3, as DNA: TGTGCCAGCAGCTTAGACCAGACAGGGTTCGGCACAGATACGCAGTATTTT.

The rearrangement joins TRBV7-9 to TRBJ2-1; either TRBD1 or TRBD2 may supply D (5 bases each). Trimming removed 2 bases from V and 2 bases from J, with 16 bases in between. The germline CDR1 and CDR2 sequences are SEHNR and FQNEAQ (reference sequence). The CDR3 runs to 17 residues. DNA for the CDR3: TGTGCCAGCAGCTTAAACGTGGGCCCGGGGCCCTACAATGAGCAGTTCTTC. Translated: CASSLNVGPGPYNEQFF.

The table lists this clonotype with a few counts. V usage is TRBV11-2 and J usage is TRBJ2-5; 11 nucleotides match TRBD2. The V segment lost 0 bases and the J segment 5 bases; nucleotides outside the gene matches: 5. The CDR3 is made up of 16 amino acids. Germline V gives CDR1 SGHAT, CDR2 FQNNGV. As DNA, the CDR3 is TGTGCCAGCAGCTTAGATCCACTAGCGGGGGTGGAGACCCAGTACTTC. It encodes CASSLDPLAGVETQYF.

This clonotype was counted a few times. The chain combines TRBV12-3 or TRBV12-4 with TRBJ1-5; possibly TRBD1 for D (5 bases). The CDR3 is 15 residues long. V gave up 1 base and J gave up 4 bases, with 11 bases separating them. CDR3 bases: TGTGCCAGCAGTTTAGGGGCAGGGTTGAATCAGCCCCAGCATTTT. Amino acid sequence: CASSLGAGLNQPQHF.

The chain uses TRBV6-5 and TRBJ1-2, with a weak D call TRBD1 (6 bases). Germline V lookup: CDR1 MNHEY, CDR2 SVGAGI. The CDR3 is 12 amino acids. V lost 6 bases and J 8 bases, leaving 13 bases between the germline ends. CDR3 residues: CASRQGAGGYTF. The CDR3 nucleotides are TGTGCCAGCAGACAGGGAGCCGGGGGCTACACCTTC.

The table lists this clonotype with a few counts. The chain employs TRBV6-5 and TRBJ2-7, with 8 nucleotides matching TRBD1. Germline trimming cut 0 bases from V and 13 bases from J; bases unmatched to any gene: 2. Germline V gene lookup returns CDR1 MNHEY and CDR2 SVGAGI. The CDR3 consists of 11 residues. CDR3: CASSYSDRVYF. DNA for the CDR3: TGTGCCAGCAGTTACTCGGACAGGGTATACTTC.

The chain uses TRBV6-5 and TRBJ2-7; D possibly uses TRBD1 or TRBD2 (5 bases each). Germline loops: CDR1 MNHEY, CDR2 SVGAGI. Trimming cost V 3 bases and J 6 bases, with 18 bases left between them. This CDR3 comprises 15 residues. The CDR3 region is CASSYGTPGFVEQYF. In nucleotides, the CDR3 is TGTGCCAGCAGTTATGGGACCCCCGGGTTCGTCGAGCAGTACTTC.

The genes are TRBV12-3 or TRBV12-4 and TRBJ1-1; D gene uncertain. V lost 1 base to trimming and J lost 3 bases, with 9 bases between them. The CDR3 has 14 residues. Written as DNA, the CDR3 is TGTGCCAGCAGTTTAGAAGGGTCCTACACTGAAGCTTTCTTT. Translation: CASSLEGSYTEAFF.

This clonotype was picked up a small number of times. The chain combines TRBV10-3 with TRBJ2-1; 8 bases are shared with TRBD1. Trimming at V came to 3 bases and at J to 5 bases, leaving 9 bases not matched to a gene. The CDR3 is made up of 16 amino acids. The germline V gene has CDR1 ENHRY and CDR2 SYGVKD. CDR3 residues: CAISEFQGAENNEQFF. CDR3 in DNA: TGTGCCATCAGTGAATTCCAGGGGGCTGAGAACAATGAGCAGTTCTTC.

The gene calls are TRBV5-5 and TRBJ2-5, with 9 bases aligning to TRBD2. With V trimmed by 3 bases and J by 1 base, 10 bases remained unmatched. This CDR3 has 17 amino acids. Germline lookup yields CDR1 SGHKS and CDR2 YYEKEE (reference sequence). CDR3 DNA: TGTGCCAGCAGCTGGTCCCCAGCGGGGGGTGGCCAAGAGACCCAGTACTTC. Translated, it gives CASSWSPAGGGQETQYF.

The V call is TRBV5-1, the J call TRBJ2-5; TRBD2 is a possible D gene (6 bases). Deletions cut 4 bases from V and 7 bases from J, with 17 bases between. Germline CDR1 is SGHRS and CDR2 is YFSETQ. CDR3 length equals 14 residues. CDR3 sequence reads: CASSEGLAKATQYF. The DNA for the CDR3 is TGCGCCAGCAGCGAGGGACTGGCCAAGGCGACCCAGTACTTC. Using reference TRBV5-1 and TRBJ2-5 for the parts outside the CDR3, the full variable domain is KAGVTQTPRYLIKTRGQQVTLSCSPISGHRSVSWYQQTPGQGLQFLFEYFSETQRNKGNFPGRFSGRQFSNSRSEMNVSTLELGDSALYLCASSEGLAKATQYFGPGTRLLVL.

This clonotype was seen a handful of times. The chain joins TRBV5-5 to TRBJ2-1, with D possibly being TRBD2 (6 bases). The CDR3 sequence is 17 residues long. Trimming cost V 4 bases and J 3 bases, with 20 bases left between them. Germline values: CDR1 SGHKS, CDR2 YYEKEE (reference sequence). CDR3 in amino acids: CASSPRPGLTNYNEQFF. The CDR3 coding sequence is TGTGCCAGCAGCCCTAGGCCGGGACTGACTAACTACAATGAGCAGTTCTTC. The entire variable domain, with the rest obtained from reference TRBV5-5 and TRBJ2-1, is as follows: DAGVTQSPTHLIKTRGQQVTLRCSPISGHKSVSWYQQVLGQGPQFIFQYYEKEERGRGNFPDRFSARQFPNYSSELNVNALLLGDSALYLCASSPRPGLTNYNEQFFGPGTRLTVL.

This clonotype has more than one count but fewer than ten. The chain combines TRBV25-1 with TRBJ2-1; no reliable D call. V lost 4 bases to trimming and J lost 9 bases, with 10 bases between them. Germline CDR1 and CDR2: MGHDK and SYGVNS. The CDR3 spans 12 residues. Here the CDR3 reads CASSAGLVEQFF. DNA for the CDR3: TGTGCCAGCAGTGCGGGTCTGGTTGAGCAGTTCTTC. Combining the CDR3 with reference TRBV25-1 and TRBJ2-1 gives the whole variable domain EADIYQTPRYLVIGTGKKITLECSQTMGHDKMYWYQQDPGMELHLIHYSYGVNSTEKGDLSSESTVSRIRTEHFPLTLESARPSHTSQYLCASSAGLVEQFFGPGTRLTVL.

This chain connects TRBV11-1 to TRBJ2-3; 10 nucleotides agree with TRBD2. The V gene's germline CDR1 is SGHAT and CDR2 FQDESV (reference sequence). V dropped 5 bases and J dropped 4; count of bases not matched to a gene: 15. CDR3 length equals 18 residues. The CDR3 DNA follows: TGTGCCAGCAGCCCCCGAGGGACTAGCGAACGTAGGGCAGATACGCAGTATTTT. Translated, it gives CASSPRGTSERRADTQYF.

This clonotype was found a few times. CDR3: CSARDRFQGAAGYTF. Here the CDR3 DNA reads TGCAGTGCTAGAGACAGATTCCAGGGGGCTGCTGGCTACACCTTC. J is TRBJ1-2 and V is TRBV20-1; TRBD1 agrees at 8 bases. V shed 0 bases and J 7 bases; nucleotides not matched to a gene: 10. Looked up from germline, CDR1 is DFQATT and CDR2 is SNEGSKA (reference sequence). The CDR3 loop spans 15 amino acids.

This clonotype was detected only a few times. The V and J genes are TRBV4-2 and TRBJ2-3, with TRBD2 matching 10 bases. The CDR3 spans 16 residues. The germline CDR1 and CDR2 sequences are LGHNA and YNFKEQ. V shed 5 bases, J shed 5 bases, and the junction held 10 bases outside the gene matches. The CDR3 DNA is TGTGCCAGCAGCTCCGGTAGCGGGGGGTTAGAAGATACGCAGTATTTT. Encoded protein: CASSSGSGGLEDTQYF.

The V and J genes are TRBV20-1 and TRBJ2-1; D not resolved. The V end lost 1 base, the J end lost 7 bases, and 14 bases lay between the germline ends. Germline loops: CDR1 DFQATT, CDR2 SNEGSKA (reference sequence). The CDR3 has 14 amino acids. CDR3: CSARAIEVGNEQFF. CDR3 DNA sequence: TGCAGTGCTAGAGCCATCGAAGTAGGAAATGAGCAGTTCTTC.

The sample holds a few counts of this clonotype. CDR3 sequence: CASSSWTGDTGELFF. CDR3 DNA: TGTGCCAGCAGTTCCTGGACAGGGGACACCGGGGAGCTGTTTTTT. This rearrangement joins TRBV28 to TRBJ2-2; the match to TRBD1 covers 9 bases. V was clipped by 4 bases and J by 3 bases; unmatched bases: 3. Per the germline V gene, CDR1 is MDHEN and CDR2 is SYDVKM. The length of the CDR3 is 15 residues.

The chain joins TRBV27 to TRBJ2-6; TRBD1 matches 9 bases. Germline V gene data show CDR1 as MNHEY and CDR2 as SMNVEV (reference sequence). Trimming at V came to 2 bases and at J to 2 bases, leaving 4 bases not matched to a gene. CDR3 length: 17 residues. CDR3 DNA sequence: TGTGCCAGCAGTTTAGGGGACAGGGCTACTGGGGCCAACGTCCTGACTTTC. This sequence encodes CASSLGDRATGANVLTF.

The chain combines TRBV9 with TRBJ2-5, with D hard to call. This CDR3 spans 12 amino acids. Trimming pared 3 bases from V and 3 bases from J, leaving 6 bases between. Germline assignment: CDR1 SGDLS and CDR2 YYNGEE. DNA for the CDR3: TGTGCCAGCAGCGATATCGAAGAGACCCAGTACTTC. This sequence encodes CASSDIEETQYF.